This TCR beta chain comes out of a study of blood T cells in healthy people across ages. Study conclusions and caveats: Per million T cells, TCR beta diversity dropped roughly linearly as age increased.

Regarding this clonotype: Antigen: not known.

At least 5 micrograms of total RNA were extracted per sample. The authors ran a second PCR of roughly 6 to 11 cycles using a sample-barcoded 5' primer and a J-beta primer mix. TCRdb reprocessed the 5' RACE reads via MiXCR and lists one record per CDR3 protein. Counted here are roughly 800,000 distinct CDR3 sequences, roughly 24% occurring once; the ten biggest clones make up 2.5% to 3.5%. Trimming cost V 6 bases and J 1 base, with 15 bases left between them. The CDR3 length is 15 residues. The same data also contributed to another study, on T cells of mothers and their children.

The sequencing sample was made of blood. The gene calls are TRBV12-3 or TRBV12-4 and TRBJ1-1; TRBD1 is a possible D gene (5 bases). The TCR originated in a boy younger than 18 in good health. The CDR3 DNA is TGTGCCAGCAGCCAGGGAGGCAGACCGAACACTGAAGCTTTCTTT. It yields the protein CASSQGGRPNTEAFF.